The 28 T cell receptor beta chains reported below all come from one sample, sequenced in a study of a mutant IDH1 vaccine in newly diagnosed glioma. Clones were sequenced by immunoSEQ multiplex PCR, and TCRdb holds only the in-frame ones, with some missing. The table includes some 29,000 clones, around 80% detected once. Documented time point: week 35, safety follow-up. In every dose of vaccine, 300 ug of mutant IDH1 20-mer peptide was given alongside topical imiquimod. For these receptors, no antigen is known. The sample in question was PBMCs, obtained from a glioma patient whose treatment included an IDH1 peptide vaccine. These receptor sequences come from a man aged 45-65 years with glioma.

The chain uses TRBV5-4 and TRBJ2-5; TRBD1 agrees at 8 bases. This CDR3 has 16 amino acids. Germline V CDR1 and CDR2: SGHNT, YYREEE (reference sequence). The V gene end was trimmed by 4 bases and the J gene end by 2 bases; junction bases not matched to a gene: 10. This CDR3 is CASSPDRGAPQETQYF. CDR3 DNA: TGTGCCAGCAGCCCTGACAGGGGTGCACCTCAAGAGACCCAGTACTTC. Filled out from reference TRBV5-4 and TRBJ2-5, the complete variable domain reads ETGVTQSPTHLIKTRGQQVTLRCSSQSGHNTVSWYQQALGQGPQFIFQYYREEENGRGNFPPRFSGLQFPNYSSELNVNALELDDSALYLCASSPDRGAPQETQYFGPGTRLLVL.

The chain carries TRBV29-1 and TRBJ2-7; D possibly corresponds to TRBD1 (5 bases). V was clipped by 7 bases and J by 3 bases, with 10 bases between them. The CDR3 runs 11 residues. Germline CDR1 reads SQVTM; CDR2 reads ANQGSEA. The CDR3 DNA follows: TGCAGCGCAGGGCAGAGCTACGAGCAGTACTTC. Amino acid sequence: CSAGQSYEQYF.

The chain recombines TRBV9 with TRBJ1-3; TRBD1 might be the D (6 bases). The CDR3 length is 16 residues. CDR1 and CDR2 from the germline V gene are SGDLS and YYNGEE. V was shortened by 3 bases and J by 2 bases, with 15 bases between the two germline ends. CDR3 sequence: CASSAAVTGAGNTIYF. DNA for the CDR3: TGTGCCAGCAGCGCAGCAGTGACAGGCGCTGGAAACACCATATATTTT.

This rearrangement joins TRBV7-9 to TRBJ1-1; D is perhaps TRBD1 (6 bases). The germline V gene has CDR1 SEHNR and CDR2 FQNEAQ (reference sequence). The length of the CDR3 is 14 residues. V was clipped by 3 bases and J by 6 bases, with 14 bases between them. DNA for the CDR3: TGTGCCAGCAGCTTTGGGACACCCGTCCCTGAAGCTTTCTTT. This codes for CASSFGTPVPEAFF.

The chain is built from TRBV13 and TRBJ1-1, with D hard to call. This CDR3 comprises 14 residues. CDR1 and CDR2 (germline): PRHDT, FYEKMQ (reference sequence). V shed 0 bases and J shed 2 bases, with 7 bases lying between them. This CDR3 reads CASSLGAGNTEAFF. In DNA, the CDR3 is TGTGCCAGCAGCTTAGGGGCGGGAAACACTGAAGCTTTCTTT.

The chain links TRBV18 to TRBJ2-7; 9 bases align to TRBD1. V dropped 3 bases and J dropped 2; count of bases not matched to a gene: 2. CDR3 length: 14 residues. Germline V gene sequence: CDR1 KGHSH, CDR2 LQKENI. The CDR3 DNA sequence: TGTGCCAGCTCACCGGGACAGGGTCCCTACGAGCAGTACTTC. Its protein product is CASSPGQGPYEQYF.

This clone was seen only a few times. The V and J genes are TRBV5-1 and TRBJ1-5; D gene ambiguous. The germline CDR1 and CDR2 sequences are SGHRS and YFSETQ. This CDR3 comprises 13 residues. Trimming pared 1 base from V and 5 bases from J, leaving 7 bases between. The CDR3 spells CASSLSPHQPQHF. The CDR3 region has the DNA TGCGCCAGCAGCTTGAGTCCGCATCAGCCCCAGCATTTT.

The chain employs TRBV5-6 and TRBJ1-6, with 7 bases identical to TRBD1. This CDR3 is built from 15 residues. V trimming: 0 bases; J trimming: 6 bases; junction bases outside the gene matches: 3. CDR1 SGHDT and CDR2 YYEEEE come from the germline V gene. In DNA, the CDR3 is TGTGCCAGCAGCTTGGCAGGGGGAGGTAATTCACCCCTCCACTTT. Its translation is CASSLAGGGNSPLHF.

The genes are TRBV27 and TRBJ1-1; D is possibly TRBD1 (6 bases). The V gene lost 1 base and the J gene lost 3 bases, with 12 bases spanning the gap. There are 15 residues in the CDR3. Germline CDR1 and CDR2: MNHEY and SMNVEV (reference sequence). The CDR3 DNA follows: TGTGCCAGCAGTTTATGGCGGGGGCGGGACACTGAAGCTTTCTTT. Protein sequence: CASSLWRGRDTEAFF.

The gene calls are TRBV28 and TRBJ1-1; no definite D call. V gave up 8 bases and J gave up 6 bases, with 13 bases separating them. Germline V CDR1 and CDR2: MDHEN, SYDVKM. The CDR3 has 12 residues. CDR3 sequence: CASSLWTSEAFF. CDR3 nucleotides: TGTGCCAGCTCACTTTGGACGTCTGAAGCTTTCTTT.

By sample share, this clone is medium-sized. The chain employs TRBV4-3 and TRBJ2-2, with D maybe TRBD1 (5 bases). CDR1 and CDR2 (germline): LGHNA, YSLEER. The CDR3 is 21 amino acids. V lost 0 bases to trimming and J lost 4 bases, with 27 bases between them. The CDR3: CASSQERAGSAAMDVTGELFF. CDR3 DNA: TGCGCCAGCAGCCAAGAACGCGCAGGGTCGGCTGCGATGGATGTCACCGGGGAGCTGTTTTTT.

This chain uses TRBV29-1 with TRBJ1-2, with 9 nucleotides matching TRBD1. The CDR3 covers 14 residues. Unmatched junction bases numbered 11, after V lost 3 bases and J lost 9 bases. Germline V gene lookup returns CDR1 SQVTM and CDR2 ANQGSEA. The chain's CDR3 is CSVDLGQGYKSYTF. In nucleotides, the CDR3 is TGCAGCGTTGATTTGGGACAGGGCTACAAGAGCTACACCTTC.

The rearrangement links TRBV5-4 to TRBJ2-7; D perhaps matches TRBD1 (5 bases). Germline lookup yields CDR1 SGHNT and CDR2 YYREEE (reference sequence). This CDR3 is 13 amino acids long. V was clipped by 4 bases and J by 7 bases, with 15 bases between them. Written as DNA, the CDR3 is TGTGCCAGCAGCCTGGGGCCGACAGTGGAGCAGTACTTC. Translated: CASSLGPTVEQYF.

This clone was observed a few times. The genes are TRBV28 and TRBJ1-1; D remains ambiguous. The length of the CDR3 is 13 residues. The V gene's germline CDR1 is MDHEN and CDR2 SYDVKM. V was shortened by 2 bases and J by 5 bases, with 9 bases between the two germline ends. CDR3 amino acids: CASSLRQWTEAFF. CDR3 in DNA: TGTGCCAGCAGTTTAAGGCAGTGGACTGAAGCTTTCTTT.

Here the CDR3 reads CASSFRQGGNIQYF. CDR3 coding DNA: TGTGCCAGCAGCTTTCGACAGGGTGGGAACATTCAGTACTTC. This sequence joins TRBV5-6 and TRBJ2-4; 7 nucleotides match TRBD1. The CDR3 is 14 amino acids. V lost 2 bases to trimming and J lost 7 bases; unmatched junction nucleotides: 6. Germline values: CDR1 SGHDT, CDR2 YYEEEE.

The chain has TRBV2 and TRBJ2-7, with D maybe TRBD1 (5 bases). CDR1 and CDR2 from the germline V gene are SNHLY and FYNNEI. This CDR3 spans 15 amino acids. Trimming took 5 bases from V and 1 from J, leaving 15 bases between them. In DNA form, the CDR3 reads TGTGCCAGCAGTCTTAGGGCAGGGATGTCCTACGAGCAGTACTTC. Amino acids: CASSLRAGMSYEQYF. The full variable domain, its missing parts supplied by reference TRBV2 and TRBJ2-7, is EPEVTQTPSHQVTQMGQEVILRCVPISNHLYFYWYRQILGQKVEFLVSFYNNEISEKSEIFDDQFSVERPDGSNFTLKIRSTKLEDSAMYFCASSLRAGMSYEQYFGPGTRLTVT.

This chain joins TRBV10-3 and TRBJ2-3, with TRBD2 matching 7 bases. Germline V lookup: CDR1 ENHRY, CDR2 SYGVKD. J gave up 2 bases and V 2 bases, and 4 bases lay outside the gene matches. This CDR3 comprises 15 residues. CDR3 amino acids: CAISEAAGTTDTQYF. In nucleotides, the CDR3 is TGTGCCATCAGTGAGGCAGCGGGGACCACAGATACGCAGTATTTT.

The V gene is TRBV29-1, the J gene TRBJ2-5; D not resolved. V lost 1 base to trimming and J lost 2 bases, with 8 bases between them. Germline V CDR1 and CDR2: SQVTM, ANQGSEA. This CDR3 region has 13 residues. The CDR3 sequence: CSVEGSSQETQYF. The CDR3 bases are TGCAGCGTTGAAGGGTCTTCACAAGAGACCCAGTACTTC.

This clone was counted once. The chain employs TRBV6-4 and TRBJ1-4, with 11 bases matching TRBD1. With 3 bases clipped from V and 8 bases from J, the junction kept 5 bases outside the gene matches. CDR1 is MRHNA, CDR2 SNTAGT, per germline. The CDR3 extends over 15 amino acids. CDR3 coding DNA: TGTGCCAGCAGTGAGGACAGGGGGCAGGGGGAAAAACTGTTTTTT. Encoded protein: CASSEDRGQGEKLFF.

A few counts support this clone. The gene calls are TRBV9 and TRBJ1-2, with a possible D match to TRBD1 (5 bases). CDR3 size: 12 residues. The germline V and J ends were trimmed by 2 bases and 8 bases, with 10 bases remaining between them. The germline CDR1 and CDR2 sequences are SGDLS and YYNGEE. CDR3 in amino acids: CASSVQGWGYTF. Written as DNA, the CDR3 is TGTGCCAGCAGCGTCCAGGGATGGGGCTACACCTTC.

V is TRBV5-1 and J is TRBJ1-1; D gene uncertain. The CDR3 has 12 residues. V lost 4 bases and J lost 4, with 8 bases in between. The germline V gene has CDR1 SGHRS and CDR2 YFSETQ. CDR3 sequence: CASSPSGTEAFF. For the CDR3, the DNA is TGCGCCAGCAGCCCCTCGGGCACTGAAGCTTTCTTT.

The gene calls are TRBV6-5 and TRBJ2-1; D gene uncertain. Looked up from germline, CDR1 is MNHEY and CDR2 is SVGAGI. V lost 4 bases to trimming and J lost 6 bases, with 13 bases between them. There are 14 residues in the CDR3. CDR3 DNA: TGTGCCAGCAGTTTAGGACGGAAGGGCAATGAGCAGTTCTTC. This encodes CASSLGRKGNEQFF.

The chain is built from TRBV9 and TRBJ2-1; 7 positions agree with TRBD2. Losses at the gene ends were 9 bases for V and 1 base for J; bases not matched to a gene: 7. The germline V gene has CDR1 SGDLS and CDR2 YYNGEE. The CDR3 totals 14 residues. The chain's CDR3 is CATSSGVSYNEQFF. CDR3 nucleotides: TGTGCCACCTCAAGCGGGGTTTCCTACAATGAGCAGTTCTTC.

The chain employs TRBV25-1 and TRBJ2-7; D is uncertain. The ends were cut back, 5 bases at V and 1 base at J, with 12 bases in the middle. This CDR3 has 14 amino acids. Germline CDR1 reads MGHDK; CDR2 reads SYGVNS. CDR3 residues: CASSYRGPSYEQYF. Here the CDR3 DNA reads TGTGCCAGCAGTTATCGAGGCCCTTCCTACGAGCAGTACTTC.

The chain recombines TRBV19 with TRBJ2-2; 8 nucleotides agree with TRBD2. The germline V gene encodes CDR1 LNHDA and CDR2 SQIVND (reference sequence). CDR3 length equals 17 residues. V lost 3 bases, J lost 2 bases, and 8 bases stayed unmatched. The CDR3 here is CASSIGRGGLNTGELFF. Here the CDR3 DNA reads TGTGCCAGTAGTATCGGGAGGGGGGGCCTAAACACCGGGGAGCTGTTTTTT.

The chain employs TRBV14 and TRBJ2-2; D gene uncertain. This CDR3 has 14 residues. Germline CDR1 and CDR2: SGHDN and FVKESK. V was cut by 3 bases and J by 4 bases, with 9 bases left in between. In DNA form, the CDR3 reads TGTGCCAGCAGCCAGCTGCTTAGCACCGGGGAGCTGTTTTTT. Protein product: CASSQLLSTGELFF.

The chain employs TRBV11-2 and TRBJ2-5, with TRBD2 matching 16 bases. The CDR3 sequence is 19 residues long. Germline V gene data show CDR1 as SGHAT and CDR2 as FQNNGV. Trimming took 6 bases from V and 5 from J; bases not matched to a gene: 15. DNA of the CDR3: TGTGCCAGCAGGCCCTCTTTGGGACTAGCGGGGGGGCCCCGGGAGACCCAGTACTTC. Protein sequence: CASRPSLGLAGGPRETQYF.

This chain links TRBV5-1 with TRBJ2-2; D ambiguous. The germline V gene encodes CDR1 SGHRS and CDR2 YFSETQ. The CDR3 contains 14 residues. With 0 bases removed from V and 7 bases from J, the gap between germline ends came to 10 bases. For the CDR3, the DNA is TGCGCCAGCAGCTTGGCTGAGCAAGGCGGGGAGCTGTTTTTT. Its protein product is CASSLAEQGGELFF.